The T cell receptor (beta chain) described here comes from a study of T cell repertoires in cytomegalovirus infection. At the level of the study: It can be stated that public TCR beta signatures indicated CMV infection as well as a matching HLA type.

This CDR3 spans 14 amino acids. Germline V gene data show CDR1 as MGHDK and CDR2 as SYGVNS. The J segment lost 4 bases and the V segment lost 8 bases, leaving 8 bases of the junction unmatched. This clonotype was counted many times. From the reads, TCRdb called clonotypes with MiXCR, one entry per CDR3 protein. This table has around 320,000 distinct CDR3 sequences, 8% to 10% appearing once. The sample was PBMCs. The clonotype was recovered from a human donor in good health (CMV status not recorded). Some clones in this sample may be carry-over from other donors' samples. The chain recombines TRBV25-1 with TRBJ1-1; 9 bases align to TRBD1. The CDR3 sequence is CASRRGTGSTEAFF. The CDR3 nucleotides are TGTGCCAGCCGACGGGGGACAGGGAGCACTGAAGCTTTCTTT.